This TCR beta chain was captured by sequencing in a study of blood T cell repertoires in COVID-19. Across the whole study: Spain, Italy and the United States supplied samples that represented acute and convalescent COVID-19.

Sequencing was performed with immunoSEQ multiplex PCR; in TCRdb, only in-frame clones are kept and a portion is missing. Of 150,000 to 200,000 clones listed, about four fifths were seen once; the top ten hold approximately 11%. The CDR3 totals 14 residues. Germline CDR1 and CDR2: MNHNS and SASEGT. The V end lost 3 bases, the J end lost 4 bases, and 12 bases lay between the germline ends. The receptor was derived from a man in his fifties or sixties with active or convalescent COVID-19. This chain joins TRBV6-1 and TRBJ1-2; D is uncertain. The source material was peripheral blood. In DNA, the CDR3 is TGTGCCAGCAGTGAGGGCCGGGGAGCCTATGGCTACACCTTC. Translating it yields CASSEGRGAYGYTF.